The 18 T cell receptor beta chains reported below all come from one sample, sequenced in a study of human T cells and chemical hapten exposure. Stated time point: patch test 2, 6 weeks after DPC sensitization. Noted treatment: therapeutic diphenylcyclopropenone sensitization with weekly scalp DPC. TCRdb called the RACE reads again in MiXCR, with one record for every CDR3 protein. The sample shows 20,000 to 30,000 distinct CDR3 sequences, 7.5% to 10% of them seen only once. This specimen was whole blood, taken in connection with sensitization to the hapten diphenylcyclopropenone (DPC). The receptors stem from a man aged 25-45 years with alopecia areata. Some clones in this sample may be carry-over from other donors' samples.

There are many counts of this clonotype. The chain links TRBV28 to TRBJ2-3, with 7 bases identical to TRBD2. From germline, CDR1 is MDHEN and CDR2 SYDVKM. V shed 2 bases, J shed 3 bases, and the junction held 8 bases outside the gene matches. There are 16 residues in the CDR3. CDR3: CASSLMAGVRTDTQYF. CDR3 DNA: TGTGCCAGCAGTTTAATGGCGGGAGTTAGGACAGATACGCAGTATTTT.

This clonotype has ten or more counts. The chain joins TRBV30 to TRBJ1-1, with D possibly being TRBD1 (6 bases). The germline gives CDR1 GTSNPN, CDR2 SVGIG (reference sequence). This CDR3 is built from 15 residues. Trimming stripped 4 bases from V and 2 bases from J, with 17 bases between. The CDR3 nucleotides read TGTGCCTGGACACTAGTTGGACAGCCAAACACTGAAGCTTTCTTT. It specifies CAWTLVGQPNTEAFF.

The chain recombines TRBV18 with TRBJ1-1; weak D call: TRBD1 (6 bases). The CDR3 is 16 amino acids. Per the germline V gene, CDR1 is KGHSH and CDR2 is LQKENI. Trimming shortened V by 10 bases and J by 6 bases, and 27 bases separated the two germline ends. DNA of the CDR3: TGTGCCACCTCGGACAGCCGAAATGTTGGAAAAGCTGAAGCTTTCTTT. Its protein is CATSDSRNVGKAEAFF.

This clonotype was counted many times. The chain is built from TRBV5-8 and TRBJ2-3; D is unclear. Germline V gene sequence: CDR1 SGHTS, CDR2 YDEGEE. This CDR3 comprises 12 residues. V was clipped by 2 bases and J by 6 bases, with 7 bases between them. The CDR3 DNA reads as TGTGCCAGCAGCTTTATTTTCGATACGCAGTATTTT. This gives the protein CASSFIFDTQYF.

This clonotype was found many times. The V gene is TRBV29-1, the J gene TRBJ1-2; D possibly corresponds to TRBD1 (6 bases). CDR1 is SQVTM, CDR2 ANQGSEA, per germline. V lost 6 bases and J 5 bases, leaving 13 bases between the germline ends. The CDR3 is made up of 12 amino acids. In DNA, the CDR3 is TGCAGCGTCTATACAGGGTATTATGGCTACACCTTC. Amino acid sequence: CSVYTGYYGYTF.

This clonotype was found many times. V gene TRBV10-1 combines with J gene TRBJ2-7; 8 nucleotides align to TRBD1. The ends lost 10 bases at V and 7 bases at J; junction bases unmatched: 6. The CDR3 covers 11 residues. Germline V CDR1 and CDR2: WNHNN, SYGVQD (reference sequence). CDR3 loop: CATGQGREQYF. The CDR3 nucleotides read TGCGCCACCGGACAGGGTCGGGAGCAGTACTTC.

This clonotype was observed many times. The chain has TRBV27 and TRBJ2-1, with D possibly matching TRBD1 (6 bases). The germline CDR1 and CDR2 sequences are MNHEY and SMNVEV (reference sequence). The CDR3 has 19 residues. Trimming removed 1 base from V and 0 bases from J, with 19 bases in between. This CDR3 reads CASSLFTGFSPRSYNEQFF. CDR3 bases: TGTGCCAGCAGTTTATTCACAGGGTTCTCCCCTCGCTCCTACAATGAGCAGTTCTTC.

This clonotype has more than one count but fewer than ten. The rearrangement uses TRBV3-1 and TRBJ1-2; D gene ambiguous. The CDR3 contains 14 residues. Trimming removed 0 bases from V and 8 bases from J, with 13 bases in between. The germline V gene encodes CDR1 LGHDT and CDR2 YNNKEL (reference sequence). In DNA form, the CDR3 reads TGTGCCAGCAGCCAAGATACCACCTTCGGGGGCTACACCTTC. It codes for CASSQDTTFGGYTF.

Ten or more counts support this clonotype. J is TRBJ2-3 and V is TRBV2, with D unresolved. There are 15 residues in the CDR3. V was pared by 3 bases and J by 2 bases, with 12 bases between. CDR1 and CDR2 from the germline V gene are SNHLY and FYNNEI. The CDR3 bases are TGTGCCAGCAGTGATCGGAGTACCTACACAGATACGCAGTATTTT. Encoded protein: CASSDRSTYTDTQYF.

CDR3 coding DNA: TGTGCCAGCCTCGACAGGGCCTACGAGCAGTACTTC. Its protein product is CASLDRAYEQYF. This sequence joins TRBV28 and TRBJ2-7; 7 bases line up with TRBD1. The V gene's germline CDR1 is MDHEN and CDR2 SYDVKM. This CDR3 spans 12 amino acids. V lost 8 bases, J lost 2 bases, and 3 bases stayed unmatched.

This clonotype was seen only a few times. V usage is TRBV9 and J usage is TRBJ1-3; 7 bases are a match to TRBD1. The CDR3 has 15 residues. Germline CDR1 and CDR2: SGDLS and YYNGEE. V trimming: 3 bases; J trimming: 2 bases; junction bases outside the gene matches: 5. Written as DNA, the CDR3 is TGTGCCAGCAGCGATAGTACAGGGGCTGGAAACACCATATATTTT. This encodes CASSDSTGAGNTIYF. Together with reference TRBV9 and TRBJ1-3, the CDR3 gives the full variable domain: DSGVTQTPKHLITATGQRVTLRCSPRSGDLSVYWYQQSLDQGLQFLIQYYNGEERAKGNILERFSAQQFPDLHSELNLSSLELGDSALYFCASSDSTGAGNTIYFGEGSWLTVV.

A word on this clonotype: Since a much larger clone is just one base distant, this may be a read error. The chain combines TRBV4-3 with TRBJ2-1; TRBD2 aligns across 8 bases. Germline V CDR1 and CDR2: LGHNA, YSLEER. This CDR3 comprises 15 residues. The V and J ends lost 0 bases and 9 bases, in that order; junction bases with no gene match: 7. The CDR3 loop reads CASSQEQTSVSEQFF. As DNA, the CDR3 is TGCGCCAGCAGCCAAGAACAGACTAGCGTGAGTGAGCAGTTCTTC.

This clonotype is judged medium-sized. The chain joins TRBV6-1 to TRBJ2-7, with D possibly TRBD2 on 5 matching bases. Germline V CDR1 and CDR2: MNHNS, SASEGT. CDR3 size: 14 residues. The V end was cut by 3 bases, the J end by 5 bases, with 14 bases between. Here the CDR3 reads CASSEPLLGDEQYF. The DNA of the CDR3 is TGTGCCAGCAGTGAGCCGCTTCTCGGGGACGAGCAGTACTTC.

The chain combines TRBV7-9 with TRBJ2-1; the match to TRBD1 covers 8 bases. Trimming took 11 bases from V and 10 from J; bases not matched to a gene: 16. CDR1 SEHNR and CDR2 FQNEAQ come from the germline V gene (reference sequence). This CDR3 is 14 amino acids long. CDR3 region: CALLGAGGRGEQFF. The CDR3 region has the DNA TGTGCCCTCCTCGGGGCAGGGGGCCGGGGGGAGCAGTTCTTC.

The chain links TRBV6-4 to TRBJ2-1, with 9 bases aligning to TRBD2. Germline V gives CDR1 MRHNA, CDR2 SNTAGT. Unmatched junction bases numbered 2, after V lost 0 bases and J lost 5 bases. This CDR3 contains 15 residues. The CDR3 here is CASSDSGTSHNEQFF. CDR3 nucleotides: TGTGCCAGCAGTGACTCCGGGACTAGCCACAATGAGCAGTTCTTC.

This clonotype has only a few counts. The genes are TRBV2 and TRBJ2-3, with D possibly matching TRBD2 (5 bases). The CDR3 length is 13 residues. Trimming removed 7 bases from V and 2 bases from J, with 10 bases in between. Germline CDR1 reads SNHLY; CDR2 reads FYNNEI. CDR3 loop: CASISGYTDTQYF. CDR3 DNA sequence: TGTGCCAGCATCAGCGGTTACACAGATACGCAGTATTTT.

This clonotype was seen many times. The rearrangement links TRBV12-3 or TRBV12-4 to TRBJ2-7; D not certain. The ends were cut back, 5 bases at V and 3 bases at J, with 8 bases in the middle. CDR3 length: 12 amino acids. CDR3 amino acids: CASSPGIYEQYF. The CDR3 coding sequence is TGTGCCAGCAGTCCAGGAATCTACGAGCAGTACTTC.

To note about this clonotype: Possible read error: a much larger clone is one base away. The chain joins TRBV11-2 to TRBJ2-5, with D possibly TRBD2 on 5 matching bases. In germline, CDR1 is SGHAT, CDR2 FQNNGV. CDR3 length: 15 amino acids. Trimming cost V 2 bases and J 2 bases, with 12 bases left between them. CDR3 nucleotides: TGTGCCAGCAGCTTAAGAGGGAGCCAACAAGAGACCCAGTACTTC. Protein: CASSLRGSQQETQYF.